Listed here is a single T cell receptor (beta chain). The antigen remains undetermined. The data were taken from a study of T cell responses to AZD1222 COVID-19 vaccine. Study outcomes and limitations: Baseline serostatus was positive in only six AZD1222 recipients. Spike was spanned by vaccine-associated CD4 TCRs, with dominance at 160-218 and 743-854.

Assay used: immunoSEQ multiplex PCR; TCRdb lists only in-frame clones, some missing. Among some 180,000 clones listed, over 90% were seen once. CDR1 SGHRS and CDR2 YFSETQ come from the germline V gene. The CDR3 loop spans 12 amino acids. The V gene lost 6 bases and the J gene lost 7 bases, with 11 bases spanning the gap. The sequence was obtained from an adult who received the AZD1222 COVID-19 vaccine. The chain carries TRBV5-1 and TRBJ2-1; no firm D call. The specimen was peripheral blood, collected 28 days after the second AZD1222 dose. DNA of the CDR3: TGCGCCAGCACGGGTTTATCGAATGAGCAGTTCTTC. Translating it yields CASTGLSNEQFF. The full variable domain, in which reference TRBV5-1 and TRBJ2-1 provide the parts outside the CDR3, is KAGVTQTPRYLIKTRGQQVTLSCSPISGHRSVSWYQQTPGQGLQFLFEYFSETQRNKGNFPGRFSGRQFSNSRSEMNVSTLELGDSALYLCASTGLSNEQFFGPGTRLTVL.